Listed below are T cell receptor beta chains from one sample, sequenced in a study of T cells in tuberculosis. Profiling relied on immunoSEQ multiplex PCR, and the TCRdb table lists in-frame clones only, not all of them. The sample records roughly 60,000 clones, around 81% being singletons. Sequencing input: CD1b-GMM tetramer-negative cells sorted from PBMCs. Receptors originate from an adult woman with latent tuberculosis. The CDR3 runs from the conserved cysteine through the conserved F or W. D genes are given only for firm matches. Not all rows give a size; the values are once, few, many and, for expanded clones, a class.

TGCGCCAGCAGCCACAACACAGGGATGAACACTGAAGCTTTCTTT | CASSHNTGMNTEAFF | TRBJ1-1 | 15 | once | TRBV4-3 | NA
TGTGCCAGCAGTTTAAAAACAGGGGGTTGGACTGAAGCTTTCTTT | CASSLKTGGWTEAFF | TRBJ1-1 | 15 | NA | TRBV6-1 | TRBD1
TGTGCCAGCAGCTTGTTAGACAGCTTCTACGAGCAGTACTTC | CASSLLDSFYEQYF | TRBJ2-7 | 14 | NA | TRBV5-5 | NA
TGTGCCAGCAGCTTAGGGGCGGGGAACACCGGGGAGCTGTTTTTT | CASSLGAGNTGELFF | TRBJ2-2 | 15 | NA | TRBV7-9 | NA
TGTGCTAGTGGTTTGTCGGGGGGGGCCCTTACTAGCGGGAGGCTGGACTACGAGCAGTACTTC | CASGLSGGALTSGRLDYEQYF | TRBJ2-7 | 21 | once | TRBV12-5 | TRBD2
TGTGCCAGCAGCTTAGCGGCCTTCGGATTCACTGAAGCTTTCTTT | CASSLAAFGFTEAFF | TRBJ1-1 | 15 | once | TRBV7-3 | NA
TGTGCCAGCAGCCCTCCCGGGAGCATGAACACTGAAGCTTTCTTT | CASSPPGSMNTEAFF | TRBJ1-1 | 15 | NA | TRBV11-2 | NA
TGTGCCAGCAGTTTCGGGACAGGGTGGGCTGAAGCTTTCTTT | CASSFGTGWAEAFF | TRBJ1-1 | 14 | NA | TRBV28 | TRBD1
TGTGCCAGTAGTCTGGACAGGGGGTCAGATACGCAGTATTTT | CASSLDRGSDTQYF | TRBJ2-3 | 14 | once | TRBV19 | TRBD1
TGTGCCAGCAGCTTGGGACAGCAAGAGACCCAGTACTTC | CASSLGQQETQYF | TRBJ2-5 | 13 | NA | TRBV7-7 | TRBD1
TGTGCCTGGAGTCCCGGGACTAGCGGGGTAGGGGAGACCCAGTACTTC | CAWSPGTSGVGETQYF | TRBJ2-5 | 16 | NA | TRBV30 | TRBD2
TGTGCCAGCAGTTACCAGGGAGGGTACGAGCAGTACTTC | CASSYQGGYEQYF | TRBJ2-7 | 13 | NA | TRBV27 | TRBD2
TGTGCCAGCAGTTTAGTGCTGGCTAGCGGGAGTTGGGTAGAAGATACGCAGTATTTT | CASSLVLASGSWVEDTQYF | TRBJ2-3 | 19 | NA | TRBV28 | TRBD2
TGTGCCAGCAGTGTATCTGACAGGTTCTATGGCTACACCTTC | CASSVSDRFYGYTF | TRBJ1-2 | 14 | NA | TRBV6-4 | NA
TGCAGCGTTGAAGAAAGTGGAGGCGGGAGATCCTACGAGCAGTACTTC | CSVEESGGGRSYEQYF | TRBJ2-7 | 16 | NA | TRBV29-1 | TRBD2
TGTGCCAGCAGCCGACTAGCGGGAGGGATAGCAGATACGCAGTATTTT | CASSRLAGGIADTQYF | TRBJ2-3 | 16 | few | TRBV27 | TRBD2
TGTGCCAGCAGGGCCAGCCTACTTCGGCAGGGCTGGTGGAACGAGCAGTACTTC | CASRASLLRQGWWNEQYF | TRBJ2-7 | 18 | NA | TRBV2 | NA
TGTGCCATCAGTGAGTCGACGGGACTTCTCTCCTACGAGCAGTACTTC | CAISESTGLLSYEQYF | TRBJ2-7 | 16 | NA | TRBV10-3 | NA
TGTGCCATCAGTGAGTCAAGGACTAGCGGGGGGAATGAGCAGTTCTTC | CAISESRTSGGNEQFF | TRBJ2-1 | 16 | NA | TRBV10-3 | TRBD2
TGTGCCAGCAGCTTGGAAGCGGGCAGGGGCAATCAGCCCCAGCATTTT | CASSLEAGRGNQPQHF | TRBJ1-5 | 16 | NA | TRBV5-8 | NA
TGTGCCAGCAGCCTAACGGGAGGGGAAGCTTTCTTT | CASSLTGGEAFF | TRBJ1-1 | 12 | medium-sized | TRBV9 | NA
TGTGCCAGCAGTTTGCCCCCGAGGAGATCTTCCTACGAGCAGTACTTC | CASSLPPRRSSYEQYF | TRBJ2-7 | 16 | NA | TRBV28 | NA
TGTGCCAGCAGCTTAGGAAAGCGGTACGAGCAGTACTTC | CASSLGKRYEQYF | TRBJ2-7 | 13 | NA | TRBV7-8 | NA
TGTGCCAGCAGTTATCCCCCCGCTCTTGCGGACTATGGCTACACCTTC | CASSYPPALADYGYTF | TRBJ1-2 | 16 | NA | TRBV6-5 | NA
TGTGCCACCAGCCGGCAGGGAAGGTACGAGCAGTACTTC | CATSRQGRYEQYF | TRBJ2-7 | 13 | once | TRBV15 | NA
TGTGCCAGCACCTCGGGGGGGTCCTATGGCTACACCTTC | CASTSGGSYGYTF | TRBJ1-2 | 13 | NA | TRBV5-4 | NA
TGTGCCAGCAGCTTGGGTCACTTGAGACTAGCGGTGGATACGCAGTATTTT | CASSLGHLRLAVDTQYF | TRBJ2-3 | 17 | NA | TRBV5-6 | TRBD2
TGTGCCAGCAGCTCCCCGACGTCAGCGGGGGGGTCGCAAGAGACCCAGTACTTC | CASSSPTSAGGSQETQYF | TRBJ2-5 | 18 | NA | TRBV5-6 | TRBD2
TGTGCCAGCAGCTGGACAGGGGACACTGAAGCTTTCTTT | CASSWTGDTEAFF | TRBJ1-1 | 13 | NA | TRBV28 | TRBD1
TGTGCCAGCAGCCCGGGGGTGGCCGGGGAGCTGTTTTTT | CASSPGVAGELFF | TRBJ2-2 | 13 | NA | TRBV5-5 | NA
TGTGCCAGCAGTGACTCGATAATACTAGCGGGAAGTCCAGATACGCAGTATTTT | CASSDSIILAGSPDTQYF | TRBJ2-3 | 18 | NA | TRBV6-4 | TRBD2
TGTGCCAGCAGCTTAACGCTAGCGGGGGAGGATACGCAGTATTTT | CASSLTLAGEDTQYF | TRBJ2-3 | 15 | NA | TRBV7-9 | TRBD2
TGTGCCAGTGGGACTAGCTTACAAGAGACCCAGTACTTC | CASGTSLQETQYF | TRBJ2-5 | 13 | NA | TRBV19 | TRBD2
TGTGCCAGCAGCTTCGAGGGGGCAACTGAAGCTTTCTTT | CASSFEGATEAFF | TRBJ1-1 | 13 | NA | TRBV11-1 | TRBD1
TGCAGCGTGACCGGGACAGGGGAGTACGAGCAGTACTTC | CSVTGTGEYEQYF | TRBJ2-7 | 13 | few | TRBV29-1 | TRBD1